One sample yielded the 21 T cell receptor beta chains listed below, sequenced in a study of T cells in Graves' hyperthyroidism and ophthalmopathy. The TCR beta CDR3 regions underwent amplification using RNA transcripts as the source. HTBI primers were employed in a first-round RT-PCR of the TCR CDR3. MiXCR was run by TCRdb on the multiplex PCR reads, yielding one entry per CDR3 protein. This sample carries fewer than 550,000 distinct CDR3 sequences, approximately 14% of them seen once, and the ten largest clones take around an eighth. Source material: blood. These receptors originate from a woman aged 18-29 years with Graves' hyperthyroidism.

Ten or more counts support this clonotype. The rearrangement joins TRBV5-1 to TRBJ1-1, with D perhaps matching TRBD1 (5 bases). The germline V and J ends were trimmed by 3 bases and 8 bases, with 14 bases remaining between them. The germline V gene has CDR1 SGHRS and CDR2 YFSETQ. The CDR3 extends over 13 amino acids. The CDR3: CASSSDTGGEAFF. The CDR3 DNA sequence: TGCGCCAGCAGCTCGGATACAGGAGGAGAAGCTTTCTTT.

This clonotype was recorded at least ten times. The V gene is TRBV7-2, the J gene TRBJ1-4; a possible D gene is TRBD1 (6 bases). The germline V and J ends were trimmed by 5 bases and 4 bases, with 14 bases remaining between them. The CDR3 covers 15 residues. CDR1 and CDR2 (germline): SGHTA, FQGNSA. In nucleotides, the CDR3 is TGTGCCAGCAGCCGCACAGGGTCTTATAATGAAAAACTGTTTTTT. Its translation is CASSRTGSYNEKLFF.

Here the CDR3 DNA reads TGCAGTGCCCCCCCGGGCAGGGTACCCACCAATGAGCAGTTCTTC. This sequence encodes CSAPPGRVPTNEQFF. This chain uses TRBV20-1 with TRBJ2-1; tentatively, D is TRBD1 (5 bases). Germline lookup yields CDR1 DFQATT and CDR2 SNEGSKA (reference sequence). The CDR3 totals 15 residues. The germline V and J ends were trimmed by 6 bases and 6 bases, with 21 bases remaining between them.

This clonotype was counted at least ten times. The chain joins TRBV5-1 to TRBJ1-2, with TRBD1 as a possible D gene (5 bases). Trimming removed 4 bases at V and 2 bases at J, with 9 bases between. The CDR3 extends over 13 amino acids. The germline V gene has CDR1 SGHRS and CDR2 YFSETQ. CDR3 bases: TGCGCCAGCAGCCAGGGTACCAACTATGGCTACACCTTC. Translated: CASSQGTNYGYTF. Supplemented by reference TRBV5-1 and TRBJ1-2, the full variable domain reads KAGVTQTPRYLIKTRGQQVTLSCSPISGHRSVSWYQQTPGQGLQFLFEYFSETQRNKGNFPGRFSGRQFSNSRSEMNVSTLELGDSALYLCASSQGTNYGYTFGSGTRLTVV.

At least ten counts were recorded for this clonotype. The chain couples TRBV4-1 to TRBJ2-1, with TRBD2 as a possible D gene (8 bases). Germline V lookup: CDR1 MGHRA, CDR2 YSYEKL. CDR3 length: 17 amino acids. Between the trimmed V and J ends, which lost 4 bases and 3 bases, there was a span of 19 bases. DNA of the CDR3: TGCGCCAGCAGCCGCACAGGGGCGGGACTAGGCTACAATGAGCAGTTCTTC. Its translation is CASSRTGAGLGYNEQFF.

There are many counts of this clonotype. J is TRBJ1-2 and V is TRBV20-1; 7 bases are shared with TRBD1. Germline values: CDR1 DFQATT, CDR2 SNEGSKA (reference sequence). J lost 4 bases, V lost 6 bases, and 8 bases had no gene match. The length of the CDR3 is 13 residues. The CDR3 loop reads CSASDRVGYGYTF. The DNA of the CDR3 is TGCAGTGCAAGTGACAGGGTGGGCTATGGCTACACCTTC.

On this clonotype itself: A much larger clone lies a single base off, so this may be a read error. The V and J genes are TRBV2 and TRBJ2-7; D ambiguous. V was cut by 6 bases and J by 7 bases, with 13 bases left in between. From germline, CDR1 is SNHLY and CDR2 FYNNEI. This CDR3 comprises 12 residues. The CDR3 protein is CASSELNYEQYF. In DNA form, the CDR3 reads TGTGCCAGCAGCGAATTGAACTATGAGCAGTACTTC.

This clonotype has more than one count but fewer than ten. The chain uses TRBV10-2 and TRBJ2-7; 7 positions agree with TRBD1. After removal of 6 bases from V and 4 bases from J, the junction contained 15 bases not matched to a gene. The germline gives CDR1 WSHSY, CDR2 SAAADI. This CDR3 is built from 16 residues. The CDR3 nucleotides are TGCGCCAGCAGCGGCAGAAAGGGGGCAGAACCATACGAGCAGTACTTC. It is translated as CASSGRKGAEPYEQYF.

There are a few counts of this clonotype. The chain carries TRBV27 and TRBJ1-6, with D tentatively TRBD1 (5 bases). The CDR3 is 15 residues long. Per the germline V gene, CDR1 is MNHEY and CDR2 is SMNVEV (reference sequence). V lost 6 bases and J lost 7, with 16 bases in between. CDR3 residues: CASSRQTRDNSPLHF. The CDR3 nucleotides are TGTGCCAGCAGCCGACAGACCAGGGACAATTCACCCCTCCACTTT.

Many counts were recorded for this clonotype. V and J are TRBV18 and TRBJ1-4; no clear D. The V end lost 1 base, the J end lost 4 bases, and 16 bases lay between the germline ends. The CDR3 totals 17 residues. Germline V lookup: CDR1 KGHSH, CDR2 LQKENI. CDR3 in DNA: TGTGCCAGCTCACCACGTCCCGCGATCGGTTTTAATGAAAAACTGTTTTTT. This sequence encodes CASSPRPAIGFNEKLFF.

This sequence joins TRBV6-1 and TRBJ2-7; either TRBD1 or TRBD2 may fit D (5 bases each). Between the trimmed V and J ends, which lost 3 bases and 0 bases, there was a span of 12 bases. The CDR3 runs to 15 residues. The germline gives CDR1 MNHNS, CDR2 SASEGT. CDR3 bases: TGTGCCAGCAGTGACGAAGGGGCGGGCTCCTACGAGCAGTACTTC. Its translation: CASSDEGAGSYEQYF.

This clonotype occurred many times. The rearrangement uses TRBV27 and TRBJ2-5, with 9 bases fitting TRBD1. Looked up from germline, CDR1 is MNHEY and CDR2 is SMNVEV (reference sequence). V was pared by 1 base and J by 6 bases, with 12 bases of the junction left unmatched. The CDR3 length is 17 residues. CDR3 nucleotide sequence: TGTGCCAGCAGTTTATTGGCGACAGGGGGAAATAAGAAGACCCAGTACTTC. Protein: CASSLLATGGNKKTQYF.

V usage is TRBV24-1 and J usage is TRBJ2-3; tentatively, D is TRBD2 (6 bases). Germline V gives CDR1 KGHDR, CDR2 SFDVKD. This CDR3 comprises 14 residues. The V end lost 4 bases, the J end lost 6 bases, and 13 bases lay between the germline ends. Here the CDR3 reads CATSDRGTVDTQYF. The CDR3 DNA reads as TGTGCCACCAGTGACCGGGGGACCGTCGATACGCAGTATTTT.

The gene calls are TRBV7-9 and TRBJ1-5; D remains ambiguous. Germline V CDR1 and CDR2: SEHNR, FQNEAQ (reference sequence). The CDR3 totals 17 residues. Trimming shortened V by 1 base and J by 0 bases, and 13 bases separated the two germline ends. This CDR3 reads CASSLGGVGYSNQPQHF. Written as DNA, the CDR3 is TGTGCCAGCAGCTTAGGGGGAGTAGGGTATAGCAATCAGCCCCAGCATTTT.

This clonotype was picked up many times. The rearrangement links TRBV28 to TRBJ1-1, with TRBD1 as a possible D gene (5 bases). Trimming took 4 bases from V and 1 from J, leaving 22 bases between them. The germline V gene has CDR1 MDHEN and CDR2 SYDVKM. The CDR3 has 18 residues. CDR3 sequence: CASSSYRGTRRRNTEAFF. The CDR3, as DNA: TGTGCCAGCAGTTCGTATCGGGGGACCCGAAGGAGGAACACTGAAGCTTTCTTT.

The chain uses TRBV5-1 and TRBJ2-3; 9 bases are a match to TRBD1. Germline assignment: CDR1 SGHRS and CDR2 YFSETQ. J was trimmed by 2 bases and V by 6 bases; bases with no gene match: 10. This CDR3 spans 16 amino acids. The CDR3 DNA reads TGCGCCAGCACCCCGTTGACAGGGGGATACACAGATACGCAGTATTTT. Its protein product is CASTPLTGGYTDTQYF. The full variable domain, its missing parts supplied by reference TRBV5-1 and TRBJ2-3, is KAGVTQTPRYLIKTRGQQVTLSCSPISGHRSVSWYQQTPGQGLQFLFEYFSETQRNKGNFPGRFSGRQFSNSRSEMNVSTLELGDSALYLCASTPLTGGYTDTQYFGPGTRLTVL.

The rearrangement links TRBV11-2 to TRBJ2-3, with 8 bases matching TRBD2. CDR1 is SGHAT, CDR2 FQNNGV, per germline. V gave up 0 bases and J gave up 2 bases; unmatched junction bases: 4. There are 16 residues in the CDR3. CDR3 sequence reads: CASSLEGLASTDTQYF. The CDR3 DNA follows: TGTGCCAGCAGCTTAGAAGGACTAGCCTCCACAGATACGCAGTATTTT. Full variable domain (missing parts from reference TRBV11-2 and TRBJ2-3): EAGVAQSPRYKIIEKRQSVAFWCNPISGHATLYWYQQILGQGPKLLIQFQNNGVVDDSQLPKDRFSAERLKGVDSTLKIQPAKLEDSAVYLCASSLEGLASTDTQYFGPGTRLTVL.

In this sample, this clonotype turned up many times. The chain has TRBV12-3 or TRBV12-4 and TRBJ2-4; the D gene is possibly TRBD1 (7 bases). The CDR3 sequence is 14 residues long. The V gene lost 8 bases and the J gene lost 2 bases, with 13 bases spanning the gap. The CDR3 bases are TGTGCCAGCGGCCCAGGGGGGACCAAAAACATTCAGTACTTC. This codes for CASGPGGTKNIQYF.

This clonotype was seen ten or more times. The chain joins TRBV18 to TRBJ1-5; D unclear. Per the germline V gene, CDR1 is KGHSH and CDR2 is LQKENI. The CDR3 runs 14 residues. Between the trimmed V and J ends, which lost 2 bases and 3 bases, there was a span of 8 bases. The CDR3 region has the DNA TGTGCCAGCTCACCATTAGAGTCCAATCAGCCCCAGCATTTT. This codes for CASSPLESNQPQHF.

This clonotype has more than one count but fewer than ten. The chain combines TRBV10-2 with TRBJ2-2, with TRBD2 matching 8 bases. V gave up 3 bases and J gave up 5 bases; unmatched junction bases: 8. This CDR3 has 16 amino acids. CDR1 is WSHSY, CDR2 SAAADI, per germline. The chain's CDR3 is CASSDAGRGGTGELFF. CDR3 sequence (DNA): TGCGCCAGCAGTGACGCCGGGAGGGGCGGAACCGGGGAGCTGTTTTTT.

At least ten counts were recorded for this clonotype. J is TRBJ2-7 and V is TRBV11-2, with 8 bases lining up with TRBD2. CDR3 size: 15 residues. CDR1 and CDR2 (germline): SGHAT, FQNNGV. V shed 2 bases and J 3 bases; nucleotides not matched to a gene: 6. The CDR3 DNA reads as TGTGCCAGCAGCTTATCGGGGACTAGTAGCTACGAGCAGTACTTC. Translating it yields CASSLSGTSSYEQYF.